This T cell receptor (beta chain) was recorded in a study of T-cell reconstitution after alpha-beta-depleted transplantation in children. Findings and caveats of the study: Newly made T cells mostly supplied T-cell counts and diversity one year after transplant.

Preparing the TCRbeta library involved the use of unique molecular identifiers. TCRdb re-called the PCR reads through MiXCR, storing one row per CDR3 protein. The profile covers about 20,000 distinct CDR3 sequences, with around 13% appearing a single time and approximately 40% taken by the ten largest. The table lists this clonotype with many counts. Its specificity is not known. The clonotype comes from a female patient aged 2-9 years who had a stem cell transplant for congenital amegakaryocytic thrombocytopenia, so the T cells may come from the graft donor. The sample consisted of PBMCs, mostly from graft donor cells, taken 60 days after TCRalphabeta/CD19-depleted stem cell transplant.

CDR3 in DNA: TGTGCCAGCAGTGACAGGGGGCAGAGGGCCAAAAACATTCAGTACTTC. Encoded protein: CASSDRGQRAKNIQYF. The chain is built from TRBV27 and TRBJ2-4; TRBD1 matches 10 bases. The CDR3 runs to 16 residues. V lost 5 bases to trimming and J lost 1 base; unmatched junction nucleotides: 5. Germline CDR1 reads MNHEY; CDR2 reads SMNVEV (reference sequence).